The 5 T cell receptor beta chains listed next were all sequenced from one sample in a study of blood T cell repertoires in COVID-19. Profiling relied on immunoSEQ multiplex PCR, and the TCRdb table lists in-frame clones only, not all of them. The sample comprises 400,000 to 500,000 clones, more than 75% of which are singletons, and approximately 2% rests with the top ten. Sequencing input: PBMCs or T cells enriched from blood (not recorded which). The source is a woman in her thirties or forties who had recovered from COVID-19.

The chain employs TRBV20-1 and TRBJ2-1; 10 nucleotides line up with TRBD2. The ends lost 3 bases at V and 7 bases at J; junction bases unmatched: 9. The CDR3 contains 15 residues. The germline V gene has CDR1 DFQATT and CDR2 SNEGSKA (reference sequence). CDR3 DNA sequence: TGCAGTGCTAGTGGAGGTCTAGCGGGAGTTAATGAGCAGTTCTTC. Its translation: CSASGGLAGVNEQFF.

This clone was counted many times. The genes are TRBV7-7 and TRBJ2-5; TRBD1 agrees at 7 bases. V lost 1 base, J lost 3 bases, and 5 bases stayed unmatched. The CDR3 loop spans 15 amino acids. CDR1 and CDR2 from the germline V gene are SSHAT and FNYEAQ (reference sequence). The CDR3 is CASSLGQGEEETQYF. CDR3 bases: TGTGCCAGCAGCTTAGGACAGGGCGAAGAAGAGACCCAGTACTTC. Full variable domain (remainder filled in from reference TRBV7-7 and TRBJ2-5): GAGVSQSPRYKVTKRGQDVTLRCDPISSHATLYWYQQALGQGPEFLTYFNYEAQPDKSGLPSDRFSAERPEGSISTLTIQRTEQRDSAMYRCASSLGQGEEETQYFGPGTRLLVL.

The genes are TRBV5-1 and TRBJ2-7; the match to TRBD1 covers 9 bases. CDR3 size: 15 residues. CDR1 is SGHRS, CDR2 YFSETQ, per germline. V shed 4 bases and J 2 bases; nucleotides not matched to a gene: 7. CDR3 sequence reads: CASSTGQGIPYEQYF. The CDR3, as DNA: TGCGCCAGCAGCACGGGACAGGGAATCCCCTACGAGCAGTACTTC.

This chain uses TRBV4-3 with TRBJ2-7; possible D gene TRBD2, 5 bases. V lost 0 bases to trimming and J lost 7 bases, with 10 bases between them. CDR1 is LGHNA, CDR2 YSLEER, per germline. The CDR3 extends over 13 amino acids. The CDR3 region is CASSQDREREQYF. In DNA form, the CDR3 reads TGCGCCAGCAGCCAAGATCGTGAGCGGGAGCAGTACTTC.

This clone was observed a single time. CDR3 region: CASSSQMRYTF. CDR3 sequence (DNA): TGTGCCAGCAGTTCTCAAATGCGGTACACCTTC. The chain recombines TRBV6-5 with TRBJ1-2; D gene unclear. Germline V gene sequence: CDR1 MNHEY, CDR2 SVGAGI. The CDR3 consists of 11 residues. Trimming pared 4 bases from V and 11 bases from J, leaving 11 bases between.